This T cell receptor beta chain emerged from a study of T cells in Graves' hyperthyroidism and ophthalmopathy. Amplified TCR beta CDR3 regions derived from RNA transcripts. HTBI primers drove first-round RT-PCR of the TCR CDR3. TCRdb analysed the multiplex PCR reads with MiXCR anew, one entry per CDR3 protein. The table lists 560,000 or so distinct CDR3 sequences, about 45% of them singletons. Germline CDR1 is SGHDT and CDR2 is YYEEEE. The CDR3 consists of 13 residues. V gave up 3 bases and J gave up 2 bases; unmatched junction bases: 1. This clonotype was observed a handful of times. As yet, its antigen is unknown. Points from the study as a whole: From stable hyperthyroidism, ophthalmopathy was set apart by a 13 V-J model.

Input material: peripheral blood or thyroid tissue (not recorded which). This clonotype was sampled from a woman aged 18-35 years with Graves' hyperthyroidism. This rearrangement joins TRBV5-6 to TRBJ2-7, with 8 bases aligning to TRBD1. The CDR3 nucleotides are TGTGCCAGCAGCTGGGACAGGACCTACGAGCAGTACTTC. Its protein product is CASSWDRTYEQYF.